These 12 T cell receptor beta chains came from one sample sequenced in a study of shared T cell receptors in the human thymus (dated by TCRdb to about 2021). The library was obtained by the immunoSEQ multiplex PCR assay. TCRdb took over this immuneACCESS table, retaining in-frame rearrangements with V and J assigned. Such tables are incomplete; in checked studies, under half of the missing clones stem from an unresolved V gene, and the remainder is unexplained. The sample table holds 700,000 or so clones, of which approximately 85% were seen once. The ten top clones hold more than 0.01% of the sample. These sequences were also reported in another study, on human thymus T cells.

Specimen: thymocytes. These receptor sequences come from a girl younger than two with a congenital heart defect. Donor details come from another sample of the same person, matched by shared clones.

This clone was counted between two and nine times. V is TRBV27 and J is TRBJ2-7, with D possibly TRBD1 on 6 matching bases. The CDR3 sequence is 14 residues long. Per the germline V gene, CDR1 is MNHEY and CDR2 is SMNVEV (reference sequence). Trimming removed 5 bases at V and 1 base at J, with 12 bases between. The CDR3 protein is CASSDSGQSYEQYF. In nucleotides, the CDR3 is TGTGCCAGCAGTGACTCGGGACAATCCTACGAGCAGTACTTC.

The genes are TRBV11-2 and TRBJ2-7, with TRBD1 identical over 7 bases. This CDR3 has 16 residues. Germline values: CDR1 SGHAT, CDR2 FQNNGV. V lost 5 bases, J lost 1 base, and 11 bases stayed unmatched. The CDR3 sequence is CASSPRDSGASYEQYF. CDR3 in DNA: TGTGCCAGCAGCCCAAGGGACAGCGGAGCATCCTACGAGCAGTACTTC.

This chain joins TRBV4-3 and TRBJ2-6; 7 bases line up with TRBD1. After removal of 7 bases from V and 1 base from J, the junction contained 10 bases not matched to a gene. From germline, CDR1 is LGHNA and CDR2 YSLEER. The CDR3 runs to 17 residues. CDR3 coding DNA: TGCGCCAGCACCCTTGACAGGGAACGTTCTGGGGCCAACGTCCTGACTTTC. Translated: CASTLDRERSGANVLTF.

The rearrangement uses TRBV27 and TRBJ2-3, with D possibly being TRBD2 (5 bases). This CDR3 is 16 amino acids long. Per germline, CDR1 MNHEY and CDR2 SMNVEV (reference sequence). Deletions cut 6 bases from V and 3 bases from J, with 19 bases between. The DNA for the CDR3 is TGTGCCAGCAGGCAAGGACCCCTGGGGAGTACAGATACGCAGTATTTT. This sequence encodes CASRQGPLGSTDTQYF.

Here the CDR3 DNA reads TGCGCCAGCACTATCACAAGACCTGATACCGGGACAGAGTCTGGAAACACCATATATTTT. Its translation: CASTITRPDTGTESGNTIYF. The J gene is TRBJ1-3, the V gene TRBV10-1, with 7 bases lining up with TRBD1. This CDR3 is 20 amino acids long. The J segment lost 1 base and the V segment lost 7 bases, leaving 22 bases of the junction unmatched. Germline loops: CDR1 WNHNN, CDR2 SYGVQD (reference sequence).

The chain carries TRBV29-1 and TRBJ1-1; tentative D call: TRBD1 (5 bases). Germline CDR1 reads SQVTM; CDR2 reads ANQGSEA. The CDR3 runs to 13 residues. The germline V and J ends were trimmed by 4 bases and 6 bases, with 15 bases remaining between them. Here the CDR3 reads CSVGTGDCPEAFF. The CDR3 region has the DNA TGCAGCGTTGGGACGGGGGACTGCCCTGAAGCTTTCTTT.

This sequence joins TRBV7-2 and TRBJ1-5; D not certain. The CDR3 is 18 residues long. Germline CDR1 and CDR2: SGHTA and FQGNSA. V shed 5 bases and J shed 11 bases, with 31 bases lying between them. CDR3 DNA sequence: TGTGCCAGCAGCCCGATAACAATTGGACGCGGGCGTGCTATAGCCCAGCATTTT. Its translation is CASSPITIGRGRAIAQHF.

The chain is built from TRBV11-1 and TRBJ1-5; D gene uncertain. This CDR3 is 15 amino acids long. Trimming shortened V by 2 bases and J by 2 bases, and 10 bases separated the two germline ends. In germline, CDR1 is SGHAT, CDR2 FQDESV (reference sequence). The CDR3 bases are TGTGCCAGCAGCTTAAGCGGGGAGGGCAATCAGCCCCAGCATTTT. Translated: CASSLSGEGNQPQHF.

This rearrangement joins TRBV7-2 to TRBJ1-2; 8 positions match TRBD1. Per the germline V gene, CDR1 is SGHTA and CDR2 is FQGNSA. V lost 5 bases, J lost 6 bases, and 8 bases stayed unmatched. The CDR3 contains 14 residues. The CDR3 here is CASSLRTGIDGYTF. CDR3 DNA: TGTGCCAGCAGCCTTCGGACAGGGATTGATGGCTACACCTTC.

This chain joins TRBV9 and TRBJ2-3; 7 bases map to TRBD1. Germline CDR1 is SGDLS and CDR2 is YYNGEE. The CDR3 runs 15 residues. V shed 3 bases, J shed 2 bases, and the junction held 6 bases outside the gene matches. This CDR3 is CASSAHRGFTDTQYF. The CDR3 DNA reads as TGTGCCAGCAGCGCCCACAGGGGCTTCACAGATACGCAGTATTTT.

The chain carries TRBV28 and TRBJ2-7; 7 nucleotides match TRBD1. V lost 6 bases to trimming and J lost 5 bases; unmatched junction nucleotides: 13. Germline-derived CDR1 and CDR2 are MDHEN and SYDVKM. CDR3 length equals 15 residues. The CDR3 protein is CASRTGTAAIHEQYF. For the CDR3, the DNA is TGTGCCAGCAGGACAGGGACGGCCGCCATCCACGAGCAGTACTTC.

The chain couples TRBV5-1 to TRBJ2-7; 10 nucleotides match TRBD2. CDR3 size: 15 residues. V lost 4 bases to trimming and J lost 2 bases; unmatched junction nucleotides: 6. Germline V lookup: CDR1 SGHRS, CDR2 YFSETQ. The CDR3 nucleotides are TGCGCCAGCAGCCTAGGACTAGCGGCAACCTACGAGCAGTACTTC. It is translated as CASSLGLAATYEQYF.